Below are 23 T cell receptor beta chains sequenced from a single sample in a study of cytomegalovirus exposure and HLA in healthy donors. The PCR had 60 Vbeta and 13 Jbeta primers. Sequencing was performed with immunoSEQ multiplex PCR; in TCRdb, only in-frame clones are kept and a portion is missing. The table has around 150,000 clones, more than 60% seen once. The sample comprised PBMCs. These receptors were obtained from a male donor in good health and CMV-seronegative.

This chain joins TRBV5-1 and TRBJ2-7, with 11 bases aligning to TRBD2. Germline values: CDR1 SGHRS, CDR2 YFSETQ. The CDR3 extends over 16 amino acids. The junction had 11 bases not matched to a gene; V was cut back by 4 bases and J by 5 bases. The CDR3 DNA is TGCGCCAGCAGCCTCCAACCATTAGCGGGAGGGGACGAGCAGTACTTC. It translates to CASSLQPLAGGDEQYF.

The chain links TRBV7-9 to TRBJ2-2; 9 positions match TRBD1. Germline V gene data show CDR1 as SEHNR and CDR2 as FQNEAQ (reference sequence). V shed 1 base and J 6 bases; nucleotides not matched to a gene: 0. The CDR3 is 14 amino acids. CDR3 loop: CASSLGQGAGELFF. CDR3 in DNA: TGTGCCAGCAGCTTAGGACAGGGGGCCGGGGAGCTGTTTTTT.

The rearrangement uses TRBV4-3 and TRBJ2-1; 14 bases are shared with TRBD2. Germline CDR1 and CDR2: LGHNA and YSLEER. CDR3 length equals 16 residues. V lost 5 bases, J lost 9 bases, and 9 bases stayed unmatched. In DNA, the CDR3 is TGCGCCAGCAGCAAGGGGACTAGCGGGAGCCAGGGTGAGCAGTTCTTC. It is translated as CASSKGTSGSQGEQFF.

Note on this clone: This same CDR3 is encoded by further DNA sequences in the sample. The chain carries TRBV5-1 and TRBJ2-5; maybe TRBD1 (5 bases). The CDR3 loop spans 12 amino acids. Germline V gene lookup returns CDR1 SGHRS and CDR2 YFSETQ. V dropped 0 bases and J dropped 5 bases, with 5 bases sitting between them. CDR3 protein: CASSLAGETQYF. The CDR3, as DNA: TGCGCCAGCAGCTTGGCAGGGGAGACCCAGTACTTC. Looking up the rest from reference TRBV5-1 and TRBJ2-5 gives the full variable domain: KAGVTQTPRYLIKTRGQQVTLSCSPISGHRSVSWYQQTPGQGLQFLFEYFSETQRNKGNFPGRFSGRQFSNSRSEMNVSTLELGDSALYLCASSLAGETQYFGPGTRLLVL.

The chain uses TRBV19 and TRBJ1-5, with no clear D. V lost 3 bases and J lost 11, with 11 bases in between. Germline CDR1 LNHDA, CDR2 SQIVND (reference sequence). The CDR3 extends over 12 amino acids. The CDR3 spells CASSMEAAAQHF. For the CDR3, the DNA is TGTGCCAGTAGTATGGAGGCGGCCGCCCAGCATTTT.

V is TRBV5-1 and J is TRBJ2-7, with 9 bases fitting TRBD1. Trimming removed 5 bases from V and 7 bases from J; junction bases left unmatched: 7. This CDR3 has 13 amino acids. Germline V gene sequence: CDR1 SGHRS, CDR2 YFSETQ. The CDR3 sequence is CASRLQGAEEQYF. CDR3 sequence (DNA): TGCGCCAGCAGACTACAGGGGGCTGAGGAGCAGTACTTC.

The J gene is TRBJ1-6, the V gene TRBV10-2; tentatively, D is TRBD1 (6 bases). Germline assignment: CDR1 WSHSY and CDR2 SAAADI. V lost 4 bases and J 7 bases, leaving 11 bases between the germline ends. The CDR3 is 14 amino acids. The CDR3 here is CASSVSGTNSPLHF. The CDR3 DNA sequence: TGCGCCAGCAGTGTTTCAGGGACAAATTCACCCCTCCACTTT.

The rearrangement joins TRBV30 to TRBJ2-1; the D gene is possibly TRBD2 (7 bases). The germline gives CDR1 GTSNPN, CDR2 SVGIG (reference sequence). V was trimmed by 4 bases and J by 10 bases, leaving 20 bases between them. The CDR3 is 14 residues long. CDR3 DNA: TGTGCCTGGATCGAGGGGGGAGGGGTCGGGGAGCAGTTCTTC. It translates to CAWIEGGGVGEQFF.

As DNA, the CDR3 is TGTGCCAGCAGCTTGCGCGGCCCTGGAAACACCATATATTTT. It yields the protein CASSLRGPGNTIYF. The rearrangement uses TRBV5-6 and TRBJ1-3; D gene unclear. The CDR3 contains 14 residues. The germline V and J ends were trimmed by 1 base and 2 bases, with 7 bases remaining between them. Germline V gene lookup returns CDR1 SGHDT and CDR2 YYEEEE.

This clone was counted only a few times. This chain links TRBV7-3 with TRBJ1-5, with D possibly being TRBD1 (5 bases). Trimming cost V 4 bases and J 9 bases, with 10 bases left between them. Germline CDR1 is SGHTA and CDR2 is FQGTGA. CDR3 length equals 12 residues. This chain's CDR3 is CASSSLGGPQHF. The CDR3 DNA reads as TGTGCCAGCAGCTCGCTGGGGGGGCCCCAGCATTTT.

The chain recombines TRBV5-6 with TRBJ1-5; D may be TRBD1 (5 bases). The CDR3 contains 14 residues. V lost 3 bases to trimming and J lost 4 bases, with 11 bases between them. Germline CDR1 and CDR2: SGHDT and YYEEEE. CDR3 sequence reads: CASSSRVSNQPQHF. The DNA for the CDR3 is TGTGCCAGCAGCTCCAGGGTTAGTAATCAGCCCCAGCATTTT.

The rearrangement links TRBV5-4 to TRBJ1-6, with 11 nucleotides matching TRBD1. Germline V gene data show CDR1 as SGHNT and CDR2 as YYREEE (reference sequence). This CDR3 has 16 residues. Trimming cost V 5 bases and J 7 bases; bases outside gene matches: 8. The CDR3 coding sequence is TGTGCCAGCAGTTGGACAGGGGGCGCTGAAAATTCACCCCTCCACTTT. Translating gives CASSWTGGAENSPLHF.

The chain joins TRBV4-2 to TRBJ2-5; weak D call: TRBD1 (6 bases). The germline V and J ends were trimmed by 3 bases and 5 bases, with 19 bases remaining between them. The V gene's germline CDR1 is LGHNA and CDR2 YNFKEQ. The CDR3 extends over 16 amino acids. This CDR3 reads CASSQVKQGLVETQYF. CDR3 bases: TGTGCCAGCAGCCAGGTTAAACAGGGTTTAGTGGAGACCCAGTACTTC.

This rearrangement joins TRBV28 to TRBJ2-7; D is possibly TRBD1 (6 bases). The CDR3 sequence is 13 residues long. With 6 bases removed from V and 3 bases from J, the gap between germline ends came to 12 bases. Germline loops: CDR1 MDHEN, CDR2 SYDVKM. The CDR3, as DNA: TGTGCCAGCAGGAACAGGGATCGCTACGAGCAGTACTTC. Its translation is CASRNRDRYEQYF. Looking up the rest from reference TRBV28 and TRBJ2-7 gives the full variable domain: DVKVTQSSRYLVKRTGEKVFLECVQDMDHENMFWYRQDPGLGLRLIYFSYDVKMKEKGDIPEGYSVSREKKERFSLILESASTNQTSMYLCASRNRDRYEQYFGPGTRLTVT.

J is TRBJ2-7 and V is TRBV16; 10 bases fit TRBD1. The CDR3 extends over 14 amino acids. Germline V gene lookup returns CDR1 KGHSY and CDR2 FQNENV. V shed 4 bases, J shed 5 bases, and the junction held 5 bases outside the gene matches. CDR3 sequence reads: CASSPRDRGHEQYF. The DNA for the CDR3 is TGTGCCAGCAGCCCCCGGGACAGGGGCCACGAGCAGTACTTC.

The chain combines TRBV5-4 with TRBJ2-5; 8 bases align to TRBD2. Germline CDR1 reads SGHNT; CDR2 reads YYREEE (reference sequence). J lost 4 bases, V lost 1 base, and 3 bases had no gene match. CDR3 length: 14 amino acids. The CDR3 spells CASSLSSGGETQYF. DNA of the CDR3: TGTGCCAGCAGCTTGAGCAGCGGGGGAGAGACCCAGTACTTC.

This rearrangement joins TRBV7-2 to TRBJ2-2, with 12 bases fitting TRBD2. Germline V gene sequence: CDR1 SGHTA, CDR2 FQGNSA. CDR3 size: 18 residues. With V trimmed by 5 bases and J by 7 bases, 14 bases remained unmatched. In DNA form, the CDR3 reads TGTGCCAGCAGCGCCCCAACTTCTAGCGGGAGGGCCGGCGGGGAGCTGTTTTTT. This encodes CASSAPTSSGRAGGELFF.

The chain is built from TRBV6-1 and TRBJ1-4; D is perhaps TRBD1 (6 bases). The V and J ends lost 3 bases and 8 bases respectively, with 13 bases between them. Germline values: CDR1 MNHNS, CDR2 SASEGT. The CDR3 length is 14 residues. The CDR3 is CASSDAGAVEKLFF. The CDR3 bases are TGTGCCAGCAGTGACGCGGGGGCGGTGGAAAAACTGTTTTTT.

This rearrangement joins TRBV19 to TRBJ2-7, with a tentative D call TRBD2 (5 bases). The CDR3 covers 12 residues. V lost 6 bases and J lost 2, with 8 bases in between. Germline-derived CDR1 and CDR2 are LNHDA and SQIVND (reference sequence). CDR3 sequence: CASSAGAYEQYF. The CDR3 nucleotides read TGTGCCAGTAGCGCGGGTGCCTACGAGCAGTACTTC.

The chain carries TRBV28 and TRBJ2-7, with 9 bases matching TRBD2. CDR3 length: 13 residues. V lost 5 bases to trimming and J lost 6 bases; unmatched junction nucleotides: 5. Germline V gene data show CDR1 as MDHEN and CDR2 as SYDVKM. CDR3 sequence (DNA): TGTGCCAGCAGTAGGAGCGGGAGGTTCGAGCAGTACTTC. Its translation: CASSRSGRFEQYF.

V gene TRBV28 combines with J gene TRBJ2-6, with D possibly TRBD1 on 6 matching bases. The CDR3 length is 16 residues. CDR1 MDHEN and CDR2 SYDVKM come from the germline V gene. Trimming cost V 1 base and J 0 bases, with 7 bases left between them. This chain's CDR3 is CASSLFRGSGANVLTF. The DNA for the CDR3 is TGTGCCAGCAGTTTATTCAGGGGCTCTGGGGCCAACGTCCTGACTTTC.

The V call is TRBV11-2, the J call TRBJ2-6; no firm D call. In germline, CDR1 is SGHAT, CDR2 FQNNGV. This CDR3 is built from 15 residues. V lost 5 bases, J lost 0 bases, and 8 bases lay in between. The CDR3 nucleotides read TGTGCCAGCAGCCCCCGCGTCTCTGGGGCCAACGTCCTGACTTTC. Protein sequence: CASSPRVSGANVLTF.

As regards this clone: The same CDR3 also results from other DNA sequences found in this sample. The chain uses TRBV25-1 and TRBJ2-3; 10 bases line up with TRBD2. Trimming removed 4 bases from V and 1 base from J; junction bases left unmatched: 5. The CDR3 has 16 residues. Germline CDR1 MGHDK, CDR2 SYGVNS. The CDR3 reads CASSAGAGGRTDTQYF. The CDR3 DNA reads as TGTGCCAGCAGTGCTGGAGCGGGAGGGCGCACAGATACGCAGTATTTT.